This T cell receptor (beta chain) was profiled in a study of long-term antiretroviral therapy in people with HIV. Broader study findings: Whereas controls had wider CDR3 length ranges, HIV repertoires had narrower ones. Pre-ART expanded TRB clones stayed dominant throughout, though often decreasing after ART.

Per the germline V gene, CDR1 is MGHRA and CDR2 is YSYEKL. This CDR3 contains 15 residues. V was clipped by 0 bases and J by 0 bases, with 6 bases between them. Per donor, a minimum of one pre-ART and a minimum of two post-ART PBMC samples were available. Survey-level resolution applied to immunoSEQ assay v3.0. Sequenced by immunoSEQ multiplex PCR; TCRdb stores in-frame clones only, minus some. The data hold tens of thousands of clones, with roughly 80% observed a single time. This clone was recorded only once. Antigen specificity is unknown. Specimen: unsorted PBMCs, collected 1 year after starting antiretroviral therapy. This chain joins TRBV4-1 and TRBJ1-5; no definite D call. The source of this sequence is a young man with HIV. CDR3 sequence: CASSQDQHSNQPQHF. Written as DNA, the CDR3 is TGCGCCAGCAGCCAAGATCAACATAGCAATCAGCCCCAGCATTTT.